The 8 T cell receptor beta chains given below trace back to one sample, sequenced in a study of OX40 agonist ivuxolimab in advanced cancers. Libraries were prepared by immunoSEQ multiplex PCR; TCRdb keeps only in-frame clonotypes and omits some of them. The repertoire has about 24,000 clones, approximately 89% of them found once; the top ten carry 8.5% to 10%. The sample was CD4+ or CD8+ T cells sorted from blood, taken in a trial of the OX40 agonist ivuxolimab. The receptors were sampled from an adult with an advanced solid tumor such as melanoma, head and neck, liver or kidney cancer.

The rearrangement uses TRBV5-4 and TRBJ2-5; a weak D match, TRBD2 (6 bases). The CDR3 loop spans 14 amino acids. Germline CDR1 SGHNT, CDR2 YYREEE (reference sequence). The V gene lost 0 bases and the J gene lost 5 bases, with 11 bases spanning the gap. The CDR3 bases are TGTGCCAGCAGCTTGGCGGGAGTGGGGGAGACCCAGTACTTC. Translating it yields CASSLAGVGETQYF.

CDR3 residues: CASSPGSGYEQYF. The CDR3 DNA is TGTGCCAGCAGCCCCGGGAGTGGATACGAGCAGTACTTC. The chain employs TRBV7-2 and TRBJ2-7; the D gene is possibly TRBD2 (6 bases). Trimming removed 5 bases at V and 4 bases at J, with 12 bases between. In germline, CDR1 is SGHTA, CDR2 FQGNSA. The CDR3 sequence is 13 residues long.

The rearrangement uses TRBV5-1 and TRBJ2-3, with 8 bases lining up with TRBD2. The CDR3 runs 17 residues. CDR1 SGHRS and CDR2 YFSETQ come from the germline V gene. The V gene end was trimmed by 0 bases and the J gene end by 4 bases; junction bases not matched to a gene: 10. Written as DNA, the CDR3 is TGCGCCAGCAGCTTGGCCAGTGGCCCCGGGAGGGCAGATACGCAGTATTTT. Translating it yields CASSLASGPGRADTQYF.

This chain joins TRBV6-4 and TRBJ2-2; a weak D match, TRBD2 (5 bases). Germline CDR1 is MRHNA and CDR2 is SNTAGT. V was cut by 5 bases and J by 4 bases, with 11 bases left in between. The CDR3 length is 14 residues. CDR3 DNA: TGTGCCAGCAGTCCGGTCGGAGGCACCGGGGAGCTGTTTTTT. Residues: CASSPVGGTGELFF.

This clone showed up just once. In DNA, the CDR3 is TGTGCCAGCAGCCCTGGTTCTGCGAACATTCAGTACTTC. It encodes CASSPGSANIQYF. This chain links TRBV11-1 with TRBJ2-4; D gene uncertain. Germline V gives CDR1 SGHAT, CDR2 FQDESV (reference sequence). The CDR3 runs 13 residues. V lost 5 bases and J 7 bases, leaving 12 bases between the germline ends.

The rearrangement joins TRBV28 to TRBJ1-4; TRBD1 might be the D (6 bases). CDR1 and CDR2 from the germline V gene are MDHEN and SYDVKM. There are 15 residues in the CDR3. Trimming stripped 4 bases from V and 0 bases from J, with 9 bases between. In DNA, the CDR3 is TGTGCCAGCAGTTCCGGGGGCACAACTAATGAAAAACTGTTTTTT. Amino acids: CASSSGGTTNEKLFF.

The chain is built from TRBV7-6 and TRBJ2-7; 11 bases agree with TRBD2. The J segment lost 0 bases and the V segment lost 1 base, leaving 8 bases of the junction unmatched. CDR1 and CDR2 from the germline V gene are SGHVS and FNYEAQ. This CDR3 is 18 amino acids long. The CDR3 coding sequence is TGTGCCAGCAGCTTAGAAGTGGGGACTAGCGGAGTCTCCTACGAGCAGTACTTC. Its translation is CASSLEVGTSGVSYEQYF.

CDR3 nucleotides: TGCGCCAGCAGCTTGGACGGACAGGGGTATAATCAGCCCCAGCATTTT. As protein: CASSLDGQGYNQPQHF. V gene TRBV5-1 combines with J gene TRBJ1-5; TRBD1 matches 9 bases. The CDR3 covers 16 residues. Trimming at V came to 0 bases and at J to 4 bases, leaving 5 bases not matched to a gene. Germline lookup yields CDR1 SGHRS and CDR2 YFSETQ.